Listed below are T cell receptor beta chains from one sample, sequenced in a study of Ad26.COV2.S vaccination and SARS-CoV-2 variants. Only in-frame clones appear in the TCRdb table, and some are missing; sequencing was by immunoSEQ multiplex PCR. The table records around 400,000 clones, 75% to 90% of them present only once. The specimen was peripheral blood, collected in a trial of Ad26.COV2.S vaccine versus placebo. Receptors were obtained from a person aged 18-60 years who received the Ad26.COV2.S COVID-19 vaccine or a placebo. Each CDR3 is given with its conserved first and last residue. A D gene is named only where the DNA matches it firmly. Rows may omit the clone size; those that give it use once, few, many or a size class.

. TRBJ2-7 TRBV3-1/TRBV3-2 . CASSQEGTFLQYF TGTGCCAGCAGCCAAGAGGGAACATTTTTGCAGTACTTC
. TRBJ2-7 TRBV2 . CASSEGSGPSYEQYF TGTGCCAGCAGTGAAGGTTCGGGCCCCTCCTACGAGCAGTACTTC
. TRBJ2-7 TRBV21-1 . CASSPGQGSYEQYF TGTGCCAGCAGCCCGGGACAGGGCTCCTACGAGCAGTACTTC
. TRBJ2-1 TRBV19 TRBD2 CASSIDLGRAEISYNEQFF TGTGCCAGTAGTATAGATCTCGGGAGGGCGGAGATCTCCTACAATGAGCAGTTCTTC
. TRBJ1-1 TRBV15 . CATSTRTEENTEAFF TGTGCCACCAGCACCCGGACAGAAGAGAACACTGAAGCTTTCTTT
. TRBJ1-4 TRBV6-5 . CASSFSSVGGEKLFF TGTGCCAGCAGTTTTTCCAGCGTGGGAGGGGAAAAACTGTTTTTT
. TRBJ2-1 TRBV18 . CASSPRRVGEQFF TGTGCCAGCTCACCGAGGAGAGTAGGAGAACAGTTCTTC
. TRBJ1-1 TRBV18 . CASSPPGKANTEAFF TGTGCCAGCTCACCCCCGGGTAAGGCGAACACTGAAGCTTTCTTT
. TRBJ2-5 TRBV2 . CASGVNWETQYF TGTGCAAGCGGCGTTAATTGGGAGACCCAGTACTTC
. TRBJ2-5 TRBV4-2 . CASSQEEGPQETQYF TGTGCCAGCAGCCAAGAGGAGGGGCCCCAAGAGACCCAGTACTTC
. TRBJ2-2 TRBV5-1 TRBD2 CASSLTSGNRPGELFF TGCGCCAGCAGCTTGACTAGCGGCAATAGACCCGGGGAGCTGTTTTTT
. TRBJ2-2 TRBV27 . CASSLELPLHSGELFF TGTGCCAGCAGTTTAGAACTCCCCTTGCACTCCGGGGAGCTGTTTTTT
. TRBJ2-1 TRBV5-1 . CASSPLAQRAYNEQFF TGCGCCAGCAGCCCTCTAGCGCAAAGGGCCTACAATGAGCAGTTCTTC
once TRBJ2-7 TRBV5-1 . CASSFRGTSSYEQYF TGCGCCAGCAGCTTTAGAGGGACGAGCTCCTACGAGCAGTACTTC
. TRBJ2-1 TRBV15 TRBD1 CATSRAGQGAEQFF TGTGCCACCAGCAGGGCTGGACAGGGTGCTGAGCAGTTCTTC
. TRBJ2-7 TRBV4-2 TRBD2 CASSLQGTSGRLHEQYF TGTGCCAGCAGCCTCCAGGGGACTAGCGGGAGACTCCACGAGCAGTACTTC
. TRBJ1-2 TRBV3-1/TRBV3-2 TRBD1 CASSPTTGARPVYGYTF TGTGCCAGCAGCCCAACGACAGGGGCCCGGCCGGTCTATGGCTACACCTTC
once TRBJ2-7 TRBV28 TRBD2 CASSLSAGANEQYF TGTGCCAGCAGTTTATCCGCGGGAGCCAACGAGCAGTACTTC
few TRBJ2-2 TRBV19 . CASSPHGSGELFF TGTGCCAGTAGTCCCCATGGTTCCGGGGAGCTGTTTTTT
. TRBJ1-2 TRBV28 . CASTNRADYTF TGTGCCAGCACAAACAGGGCCGACTACACCTTC
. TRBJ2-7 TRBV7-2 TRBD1 CASSLAPLTGAPFEQYF TGTGCCAGCAGCTTAGCCCCTCTGACAGGGGCTCCCTTCGAGCAGTACTTC
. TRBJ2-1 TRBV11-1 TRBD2 CASSFSGRAGNEQFF TGTGCCAGCAGCTTTAGCGGGAGGGCCGGGAATGAGCAGTTCTTC
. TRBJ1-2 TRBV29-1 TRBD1 CSALAGQGGEGKYGYTF TGCAGCGCCCTTGCGGGACAGGGAGGGGAGGGCAAATATGGCTACACCTTC
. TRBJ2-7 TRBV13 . CASSLGRFYEQYF TGTGCCAGCAGCTTAGGACGGTTCTACGAGCAGTACTTC
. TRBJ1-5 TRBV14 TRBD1 CASSQDKQGTRQPQHF TGTGCCAGCAGCCAAGACAAACAGGGGACCCGGCAGCCCCAGCATTTT
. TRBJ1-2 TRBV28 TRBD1 CASRYFPPLTGADRYGYTF TGTGCCAGCAGATACTTCCCCCCCCTTACAGGGGCCGATCGCTATGGCTACACCTTC
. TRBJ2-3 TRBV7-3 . CASSLSGTRDTQYF TGTGCCAGCAGCTTAAGTGGGACGCGAGATACGCAGTATTTT
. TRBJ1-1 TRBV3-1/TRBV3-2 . CASSPWTARYTEAFF TGTGCCAGCAGCCCTTGGACAGCACGTTACACTGAAGCTTTCTTT
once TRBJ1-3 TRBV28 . CASSLQGIFGNTIYF TGTGCCAGCAGTTTACAGGGGATCTTTGGAAACACCATATATTTT
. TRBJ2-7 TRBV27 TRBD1 CASSLSGATGNEQYF TGTGCCAGCAGTTTATCTGGGGCGACAGGGAACGAGCAGTACTTC
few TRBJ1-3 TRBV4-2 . CASSQDASSGNTIYF TGTGCCAGCAGCCAAGATGCGAGCTCTGGAAACACCATATATTTT
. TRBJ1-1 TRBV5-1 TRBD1 CASSIRTGAEAFF TGCGCCAGCAGCATACGAACAGGGGCTGAAGCTTTCTTT
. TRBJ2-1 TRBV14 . CASSSTLVNEQFF TGTGCCAGCAGCTCCACCCTTGTGAATGAGCAGTTCTTC
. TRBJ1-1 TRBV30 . CAWSVLLGAEAFF TGTGCCTGGAGTGTACTGCTGGGGGCTGAAGCTTTCTTT
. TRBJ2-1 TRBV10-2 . CASSEQGGGPGEQFF TGCGCCAGCAGTGAGCAGGGGGGAGGGCCTGGGGAGCAGTTCTTC
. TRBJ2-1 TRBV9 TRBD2 CASSAEGTSGRSGSYNEQFF TGTGCCAGCAGCGCCGAGGGGACTAGCGGGAGATCTGGCTCCTACAATGAGCAGTTCTTC
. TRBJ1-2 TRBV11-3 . CASSVGQNYGYTF TGTGCCAGCAGCGTCGGACAGAACTATGGCTACACCTTC
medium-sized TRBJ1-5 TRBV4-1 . CASSQVPFSNQPQHF TGCGCCAGCAGCCAAGTCCCGTTCAGCAATCAGCCCCAGCATTTT
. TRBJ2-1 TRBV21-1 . CASSSLRGASSYNEQFF TGTGCCAGCAGCTCCCTGCGGGGAGCGAGCTCCTACAATGAGCAGTTCTTC
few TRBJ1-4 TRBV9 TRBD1 CASSDGQGELFF TGTGCCAGCAGCGATGGACAGGGAGAACTGTTTTTT
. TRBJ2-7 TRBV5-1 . CASSLLGSGGYEQYF TGCGCCAGCAGCTTGCTGGGCAGTGGGGGCTACGAGCAGTACTTC
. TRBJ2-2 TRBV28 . CASWEIATGELFF TGTGCCAGCTGGGAGATTGCGACCGGGGAGCTGTTTTTT
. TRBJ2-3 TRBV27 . CASSLLAFPDTQYF TGTGCCAGCAGTTTATTGGCGTTTCCGGATACGCAGTATTTT
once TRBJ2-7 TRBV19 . CASQGQPNSYEQYF TGTGCCAGTCAAGGACAGCCCAACTCCTACGAGCAGTACTTC
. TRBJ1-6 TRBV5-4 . CASSSGLDNSPLHF TGTGCCAGCAGCTCGGGACTGGATAATTCACCCCTCCACTTT
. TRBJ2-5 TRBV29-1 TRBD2 CSAPGLAVQETQYF TGCAGCGCACCTGGACTAGCGGTCCAAGAGACCCAGTACTTC
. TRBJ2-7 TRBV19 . CASSVQYSDEQYF TGTGCCAGTAGTGTCCAATATTCTGACGAGCAGTACTTC
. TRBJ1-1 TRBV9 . CASSSRQMAEAFF TGTGCCAGCAGCTCCCGACAGATGGCTGAAGCTTTCTTT
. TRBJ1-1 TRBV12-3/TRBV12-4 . CASRTGAKREAFF TGTGCCAGCAGGACCGGGGCCAAGCGGGAAGCTTTCTTT
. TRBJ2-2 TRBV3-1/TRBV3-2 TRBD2 CASSPITSGRYNTGELFF TGTGCCAGCAGCCCCATCACTAGCGGGAGATATAACACCGGGGAGCTGTTTTTT
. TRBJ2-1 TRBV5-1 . CASSLGDRTYNEQFF TGCGCCAGCAGCTTGGGTGACAGGACCTACAATGAGCAGTTCTTC
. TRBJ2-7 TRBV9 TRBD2 CASSVGSGSEQYF TGTGCCAGCAGCGTAGGGAGCGGGAGCGAGCAGTACTTC
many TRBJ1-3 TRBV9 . CASSSRDTQLGNTIYF TGTGCCAGCAGCTCCCGGGACACACAACTTGGAAACACCATATATTTT
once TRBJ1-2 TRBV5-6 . CASSLGQGHYGYTF TGTGCCAGCAGCTTGGGGCAGGGGCACTATGGCTACACCTTC
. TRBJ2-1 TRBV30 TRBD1 CAWRTGGSYNEQFF TGTGCCTGGAGAACAGGGGGCTCCTACAATGAGCAGTTCTTC
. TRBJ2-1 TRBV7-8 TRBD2 CASSPDPGGNEQFF TGTGCCAGCAGCCCGGATCCGGGGGGCAATGAGCAGTTCTTC
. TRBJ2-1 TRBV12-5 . CASGLDEALIKQFF TGTGCTAGTGGTTTGGACGAGGCCTTAATTAAGCAGTTCTTC